This is a list of T cell receptor beta chains from one sample in a study of OX40 agonist ivuxolimab in advanced cancers. Only in-frame clones appear in the TCRdb table, and some are missing; sequencing was by immunoSEQ multiplex PCR. The top ten hold about 37% of the sample, which has fewer than 15,000 clones, less than 90% seen once. The specimen was CD4+ or CD8+ T cells sorted from blood, collected in a trial of the OX40 agonist ivuxolimab. All receptors come from an adult with an advanced solid tumor such as melanoma, head and neck, liver or kidney cancer. Both conserved end residues are part of each CDR3.

>TRBV14|TRBJ2-1
CASSQHSGGPEFF
>TRBV6-5|TRBJ2-7
CASWAGDLGYEQYF
>TRBV29-1|TRBJ2-7
CSVDGTTTGEQYF
>TRBV27|TRBJ1-6
CASSPRAAEPLHF
>TRBV2|TRBJ2-1
CASSEWSHEQFF
>TRBV14|TRBJ2-5
CASSLIRDRKRDQETQYF
>TRBV6-1|TRBJ2-7
CASSEVTGSYEQYF
>TRBV6-1|TRBJ1-1
CASGSLQGARTEAFF
>TRBV6-5|TRBJ1-1
CASSYVGLNTEAFF
>TRBV29-1|TRBJ2-1
CSVLEAEQFF
>TRBV27|TRBJ2-2
CASHFSAGGTGELFF
>TRBV5-6|TRBJ1-1
CASSLGSNTEAFF
>TRBV10-3|TRBJ2-7
CAIMGGAYHEQYF
>TRBV19|TRBJ1-2
CASSSYGYTF
>TRBV9|TRBJ2-3
CASSPGTGVADTQYF
>TRBV7-3|TRBJ1-4
CASSQYGTANEKLFF
>TRBV5-1|TRBJ2-7
CASSLTGASYEQYF
>TRBV10-3|TRBJ1-2
CAISEWTGRTNYGYTF
>TRBV9|TRBJ2-7
CASSVGVVPYEQYF
>TRBV7-6|-
CASSVTAGETYEQYF
>TRBV27|TRBJ2-1
CASSFISGRAGNEQFF
>TRBV6-5|TRBJ1-2
CASSETGYHGYTF